This T cell receptor beta chain was captured in a study of CD8 T cell repertoires and HIV-1 epitope variants (dated by TCRdb to the early 2020s). About the investigation overall: T cells were stimulated in separate culture wells with each of twenty-five peptides representing autologous and known Gag and Nef epitope variants. Among the control conditions were a peptide pool of CMV, EBV and flu, the Ebola AY9 epitope serving as a negative control, and a well with no peptide. The epitopes tested were three Gag epitope families plus Nef HW9 and YT9. Using the EasySep Human T Cell Enrichment Kit, T cells were enriched and then co-cultured with an equal number of autologous T cell-negative cells acting as antigen-presenting cells. Cultures ran for 10 days in IMDM with gentamicin, with half-media changes on days 3 and 7 adding IL-2, IL-7 and IL-15. An aliquot of 1M T cells was set aside as an uncultured baseline condition, separate from the roughly 87 T cell cultures. Running each culture condition in triplicate, except for one peptide done in duplicate, gave a total of roughly 76 T cell cultures.

Details on this clone: Its antigen specificity is not known. It has no much larger one-base neighbor in the sample; base qualities were not kept.

On the study overall, not on this receptor specifically: Five clonotypes recognized the Nef KF9 family and one the HW9 family, with no responses to the TAALDMSHF plasma variant. Only TCR beta chains were identified by the assay, and proliferation to antigen, not T cell function or cytokine profile, was indicated. The study identified about nine antigen-specific TCR beta clonotypes, 5 or 6 of which appeared to be cross-reactive for autologous or known escape epitope variants.

The immunoSEQ platform was used to sequence TCR beta CDR3 regions at survey depth. The QIAamp DNA micro kit was used to extract genomic DNA from every cultured and uncultured CD8+ T cell population. The study's own analysis went as follows. Samples with under 5,000 productive reads were excluded, and this exclusion removed about 6.5% of the roughly 80 HIV peptide-stimulated cultures. A MANAFEST web app trimmed sequences to CDR3 and removed nonproductive sequences, CDR3s under 5 amino acids, and those not starting C or ending F/W. Antigen-specific clonotypes had to expand in at least 2 of 3 replicates versus no-peptide control at FDR 0.01, only within one epitope family. A specific clonotype also had to show a frequency at least fivefold higher than in wells stimulated with peptides from other epitope families. Here the immuneACCESS table is served through TCRdb, limited to in-frame sequences with V and J called. Missing clones are a known gap in these copies; in checked studies unresolved V genes cover under half, and the rest lacks a known reason. V, J and clone size are those of that table, while D and trimming were read from the DNA. In this sample the table shows approximately 5,100 clones, about 68% of which occur a single time. The ten largest account for around two fifths of the sample.

The EasySep Human CD8+ T Cell Enrichment Kit was used on day 10 to isolate CD8+ T cells from every culture. V has 1 base trimmed and J has 8 bases trimmed; junction bases matching no gene number 4. Its CDR3 holds 13 amino acids, cysteine through phenylalanine. Only CDR3 DNA remains: 39 bases, in frame from the first base. Per the germline V gene, MGHRA is the CDR1 and YSYEKL is the CDR2. This receptor was identified in a male donor with HIV. Sequencing used cultured CD8+ T cells derived from PBMCs. The chain employs TRBV4-1 and TRBJ1-1, and TRBD1 matches 7 of the central bases. The CDR3 amino acid sequence is: CASSQVLTGEAFF. The DNA sequence is TGCGCCAGCAGCCAAGTTCTGACAGGGGAAGCTTTCTTT.